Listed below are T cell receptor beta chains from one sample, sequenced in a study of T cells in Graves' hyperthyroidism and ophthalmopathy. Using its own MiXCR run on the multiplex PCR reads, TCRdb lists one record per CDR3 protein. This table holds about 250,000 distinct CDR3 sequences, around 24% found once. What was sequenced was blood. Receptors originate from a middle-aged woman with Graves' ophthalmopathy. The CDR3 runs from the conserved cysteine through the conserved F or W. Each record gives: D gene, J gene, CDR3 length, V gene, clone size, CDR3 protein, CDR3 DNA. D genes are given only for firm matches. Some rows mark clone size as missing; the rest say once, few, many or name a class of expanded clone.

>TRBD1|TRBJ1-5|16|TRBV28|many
CASIAGTGRSNQPQHF
TGTGCCAGCATTGCCGGGACAGGGCGAAGCAATCAGCCCCAGCATTTT
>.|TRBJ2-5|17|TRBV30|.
CAWSATPSGFRQETQYF
TGTGCCTGGAGTGCCACGCCCTCAGGGTTTCGGCAAGAGACCCAGTACTTC
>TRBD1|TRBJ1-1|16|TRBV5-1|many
CASSPGQGARDTEAFF
TGCGCCAGCAGCCCGGGACAGGGGGCGCGGGACACTGAAGCTTTCTTT
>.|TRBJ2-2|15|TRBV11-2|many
CASSLDRRDTGELFF
TGTGCCAGCAGCTTAGACCGTAGGGACACCGGGGAGCTGTTTTTT
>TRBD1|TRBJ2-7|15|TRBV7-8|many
CASTQRGQSSYEQYF
TGTGCCAGCACTCAAAGGGGACAGAGCTCCTACGAGCAGTACTTC
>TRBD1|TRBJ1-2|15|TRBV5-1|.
CASSWGTGGGYGYTF
TGCGCCAGCAGCTGGGGGACAGGGGGTGGCTATGGCTACACCTTC
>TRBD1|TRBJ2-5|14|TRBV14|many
CASSYLDRVETQYF
TGTGCCAGCAGCTACCTCGACAGGGTGGAGACCCAGTACTTC
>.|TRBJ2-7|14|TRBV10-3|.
CAIRNSGSSYEQYF
TGTGCCATCAGGAACAGCGGATCCTCCTACGAGCAGTACTTC
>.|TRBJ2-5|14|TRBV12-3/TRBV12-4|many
CASSQYRAQETQYF
TGTGCCAGCAGTCAATACAGAGCCCAAGAGACCCAGTACTTC
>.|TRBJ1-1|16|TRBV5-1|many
CASSLGVGVWNTEAFF
TGCGCCAGCAGCTTGGGAGTGGGGGTTTGGAACACTGAAGCTTTCTTT
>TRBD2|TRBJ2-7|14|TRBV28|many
CASSVAGGPYEQYF
TGTGCCAGCAGTGTAGCGGGAGGACCATACGAGCAGTACTTC
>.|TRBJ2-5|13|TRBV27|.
CASKYRERETQYF
TGTGCCAGCAAGTATCGGGAGCGGGAGACCCAGTACTTC
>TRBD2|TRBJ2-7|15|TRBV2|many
CASRAGTSHYYEQYF
TGTGCCAGCAGGGCCGGGACTAGCCATTACTACGAGCAGTACTTC
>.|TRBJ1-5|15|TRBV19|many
CASQPGPGSTQPQHF
TGTGCCAGTCAACCGGGCCCCGGGAGTACTCAGCCCCAGCATTTT
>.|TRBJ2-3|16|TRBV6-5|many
CASSSRGGLVADTQYF
TGTGCCAGCAGTTCCAGGGGGGGACTAGTGGCAGATACGCAGTATTTT
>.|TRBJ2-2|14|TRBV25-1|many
CASSLGQGSGELFF
TGTGCCAGCAGCCTCGGCCAGGGTTCCGGGGAGCTGTTTTTT
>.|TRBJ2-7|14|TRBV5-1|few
CASSLEAGRSEQYF
TGCGCCAGCAGCTTGGAGGCGGGAAGGAGCGAGCAGTACTTC
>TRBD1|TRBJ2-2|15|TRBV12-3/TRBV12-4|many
CASSKNTGGTGELFF
TGTGCCAGCAGTAAAAACACAGGGGGCACCGGGGAGCTGTTTTTT
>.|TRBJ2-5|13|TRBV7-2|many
CASSPSWRETQYF
TGTGCCAGCAGCCCTTCCTGGAGGGAGACCCAGTACTTC
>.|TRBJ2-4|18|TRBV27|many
CASSPGRSPGLAKNIQYF
TGTGCCAGCAGTCCCGGCAGGAGCCCAGGTCTAGCCAAAAACATTCAGTACTTC
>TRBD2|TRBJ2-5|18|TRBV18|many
CASSRILAGYSLQETQYF
TGTGCCAGCTCACGGATACTAGCGGGATACAGCTTACAAGAGACCCAGTACTTC
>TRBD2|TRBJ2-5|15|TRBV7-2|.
CASSLARGIQETQYF
TGTGCCAGCAGCTTAGCGCGGGGGATCCAAGAGACCCAGTACTTC